The 27 T cell receptor beta chains below all came from one sample that was sequenced in a study of cytomegalovirus exposure and HLA in healthy donors. PCR primers comprised 60 Vbeta and 13 Jbeta primers. The protocol was immunoSEQ multiplex PCR, while the TCRdb copy is restricted to in-frame clones and leaves out a portion. There are about 130,000 clones in the sample; over 65% occur only once, and 11% lies in the top ten. Material: PBMCs. These TCRs come from a young man in good health and CMV-seropositive.

The chain links TRBV6-1 to TRBJ1-2; D is perhaps TRBD1 (6 bases). The CDR3 loop spans 14 amino acids. The germline V gene encodes CDR1 MNHNS and CDR2 SASEGT. The V end lost 1 base, the J end lost 8 bases, and 14 bases lay between the germline ends. This CDR3 is CASSEVPGEGGYTF. CDR3 sequence (DNA): TGTGCCAGCAGTGAAGTCCCAGGGGAGGGCGGCTACACCTTC.

V usage is TRBV9 and J usage is TRBJ2-1; 14 positions agree with TRBD2. The CDR3 sequence is 16 residues long. The V segment lost 3 bases and the J segment 7 bases; nucleotides outside the gene matches: 6. Germline V CDR1 and CDR2: SGDLS, YYNGEE. CDR3 sequence: CASSERGTSGRNEQFF. CDR3 bases: TGTGCCAGCAGCGAGAGGGGGACTAGCGGGAGAAATGAGCAGTTCTTC.

The chain couples TRBV14 to TRBJ2-1; 10 bases match TRBD2. The CDR3 spans 20 residues. Looked up from germline, CDR1 is SGHDN and CDR2 is FVKESK. Trimming at V came to 4 bases and at J to 0 bases, leaving 15 bases not matched to a gene. The CDR3: CASSLTPGLAKGGSYNEQFF. The CDR3 DNA is TGTGCCAGCAGCCTGACACCGGGACTAGCGAAAGGGGGCTCCTACAATGAGCAGTTCTTC.

V is TRBV11-3 and J is TRBJ2-5, with a tentative D call TRBD2 (6 bases). The germline V and J ends were trimmed by 4 bases and 2 bases, with 14 bases remaining between them. Per germline, CDR1 SGHNT and CDR2 YENEEA. CDR3 length: 15 residues. The DNA of the CDR3 is TGTGCCAGCAGCTCTCAGGGAGGACGACAAGAGACCCAGTACTTC. It codes for CASSSQGGRQETQYF.

The chain links TRBV4-1 to TRBJ2-7; TRBD1 aligns across 9 bases. The V gene end was trimmed by 5 bases and the J gene end by 7 bases; junction bases not matched to a gene: 3. Germline loops: CDR1 MGHRA, CDR2 YSYEKL. This CDR3 has 12 residues. The CDR3, as DNA: TGCGCCAGCAGCGGACAGGGGTGGGAGCAGTACTTC. It specifies CASSGQGWEQYF.

In its sample, this clone was seen a few times. V is TRBV18 and J is TRBJ1-2, with TRBD1 as a possible D gene (5 bases). Germline values: CDR1 KGHSH, CDR2 LQKENI. This CDR3 region has 13 residues. The V end was cut by 6 bases, the J end by 8 bases, with 16 bases between. The CDR3 bases are TGTGCCAGCTCGCCAACAGGTTATGGAGGCTACACCTTC. It is translated as CASSPTGYGGYTF.

This clone has more than one count but fewer than ten. The chain carries TRBV25-1 and TRBJ2-1; D is perhaps TRBD1 (5 bases). There are 14 residues in the CDR3. The V end was cut by 3 bases, the J end by 7 bases, with 13 bases between. CDR1 is MGHDK and CDR2 is SYGVNS in the germline V gene. The CDR3 is CASSDTGHLNEQFF. CDR3 bases: TGTGCCAGCAGTGATACTGGACATCTGAATGAGCAGTTCTTC.

The chain links TRBV19 to TRBJ2-1, with D perhaps TRBD1 (7 bases). The CDR3 sequence is 14 residues long. Germline loops: CDR1 LNHDA, CDR2 SQIVND (reference sequence). V lost 2 bases to trimming and J lost 9 bases, with 14 bases between them. The CDR3 region has the DNA TGTGCCAGTAGTATACAGGGGGGAGTTAGTGAGCAGTTCTTC. Translated, it gives CASSIQGGVSEQFF. The full variable domain, rest sourced from reference TRBV19 and TRBJ2-1, is DGGITQSPKYLFRKEGQNVTLSCEQNLNHDAMYWYRQDPGQGLRLIYYSQIVNDFQKGDIAEGYSVSREKKESFPLTVTSAQKNPTAFYLCASSIQGGVSEQFFGPGTRLTVL.

The chain is built from TRBV13 and TRBJ2-1; 8 bases map to TRBD2. The CDR3 sequence is 17 residues long. J lost 4 bases, V lost 0 bases, and 8 bases had no gene match. Germline V lookup: CDR1 PRHDT, CDR2 FYEKMQ (reference sequence). CDR3 bases: TGTGCCAGCAGCTTAGGAGGGAGCGGGAGTAAGTACAATGAGCAGTTCTTC. Protein: CASSLGGSGSKYNEQFF. The variable domain in full, completed from reference TRBV13 and TRBJ2-1, reads AAGVIQSPRHLIKEKRETATLKCYPIPRHDTVYWYQQGPGQDPQFLISFYEKMQSDKGSIPDRFSAQQFSDYHSELNMSSLELGDSALYFCASSLGGSGSKYNEQFFGPGTRLTVL.

This chain uses TRBV7-8 with TRBJ2-1, with D possibly matching TRBD1 (5 bases). Germline lookup yields CDR1 SGHVS and CDR2 FQNEAQ. Trimming took off 3 bases at V and 9 bases at J, with 15 bases between the two ends. The CDR3 spans 14 residues. The CDR3 DNA is TGTGCCAGCAGCTTGGCGACAGAGGCGGTTGAGCAGTTCTTC. Its translation: CASSLATEAVEQFF.

J is TRBJ2-7 and V is TRBV6-5; weak D call: TRBD1 (6 bases). Germline CDR1 reads MNHEY; CDR2 reads SVGAGI. CDR3 length: 14 residues. Trimming pared 6 bases from V and 2 bases from J, leaving 14 bases between. This chain's CDR3 is CASRKTGLTYEQYF. The CDR3 DNA follows: TGTGCCAGCAGAAAAACAGGGCTGACCTACGAGCAGTACTTC.

The V gene is TRBV5-6, the J gene TRBJ2-1; TRBD2 is a possible D gene (6 bases). Germline lookup yields CDR1 SGHDT and CDR2 YYEEEE. The CDR3 is 15 residues long. V was cut by 3 bases and J by 0 bases, with 10 bases left in between. Here the CDR3 reads CASSSKRASYNEQFF. The CDR3 nucleotides are TGTGCCAGCAGCTCAAAGCGGGCCTCCTACAATGAGCAGTTCTTC.

The rearrangement joins TRBV7-9 to TRBJ2-3, with TRBD2 as a possible D gene (6 bases). V was shortened by 4 bases and J by 14 bases, with 16 bases between the two germline ends. Germline V gene data show CDR1 as SEHNR and CDR2 as FQNEAQ (reference sequence). The CDR3 loop spans 12 amino acids. CDR3 sequence reads: CASSSIGGSPYF. The CDR3 coding sequence is TGTGCCAGCAGCTCTATAGGAGGGAGCCCGTATTTT.

The V call is TRBV4-2, the J call TRBJ2-2; a weak D match, TRBD2 (6 bases). The CDR3 length is 16 residues. Germline CDR1 LGHNA, CDR2 YNFKEQ. V was clipped by 2 bases and J by 4 bases, with 14 bases between them. The CDR3 sequence: CASSQILREVTGELFF. Written as DNA, the CDR3 is TGTGCCAGCAGCCAAATTTTGCGGGAAGTCACCGGGGAGCTGTTTTTT.

This chain joins TRBV15 and TRBJ2-3; 11 bases align to TRBD1. CDR3 length equals 17 residues. Trimming cost V 3 bases and J 0 bases; bases outside gene matches: 5. Germline V gene data show CDR1 as LNHNV and CDR2 as YYDKDF (reference sequence). The CDR3, as DNA: TGTGCCACCAGCAGGGGGGGACAGGGGGGAAGCACAGATACGCAGTATTTT. This encodes CATSRGGQGGSTDTQYF.

This sequence joins TRBV9 and TRBJ2-1; 8 positions match TRBD2. J gave up 10 bases and V 4 bases, and 13 bases lay outside the gene matches. This CDR3 is built from 15 residues. Germline assignment: CDR1 SGDLS and CDR2 YYNGEE. The CDR3 loop reads CASSPRSGTRGEQFF. Written as DNA, the CDR3 is TGTGCCAGCAGCCCTAGGAGCGGGACTAGAGGAGAGCAGTTCTTC.

The chain has TRBV4-3 and TRBJ1-2; TRBD1 matches 8 bases. V lost 0 bases to trimming and J lost 4 bases; unmatched junction nucleotides: 7. Germline V CDR1 and CDR2: LGHNA, YSLEER. The CDR3 spans 16 residues. The CDR3 DNA reads as TGCGCCAGCAGCCAAGACCGGACAGGGCATGCCTATGGCTACACCTTC. Amino acid sequence: CASSQDRTGHAYGYTF.

The J gene is TRBJ2-7, the V gene TRBV4-2; D might be TRBD2 (5 bases). The CDR3 is made up of 17 amino acids. In germline, CDR1 is LGHNA, CDR2 YNFKEQ. Between the trimmed V and J ends, which lost 0 bases and 0 bases, there was a span of 15 bases. CDR3 sequence reads: CASSQDEGRVSSYEQYF. In DNA form, the CDR3 reads TGTGCCAGCAGCCAAGATGAGGGAAGGGTAAGCTCCTACGAGCAGTACTTC.

The J gene is TRBJ2-5, the V gene TRBV10-1, with 10 bases fitting TRBD1. In germline, CDR1 is WNHNN, CDR2 SYGVQD (reference sequence). The ends lost 3 bases at V and 2 bases at J; junction bases unmatched: 3. This CDR3 region has 15 residues. CDR3 loop: CASSDGTGVQETQYF. In nucleotides, the CDR3 is TGCGCCAGCAGTGATGGGACAGGGGTTCAAGAGACCCAGTACTTC.

The chain combines TRBV5-1 with TRBJ1-2; TRBD1 matches at 7 bases. V gave up 0 bases and J gave up 5 bases; unmatched junction bases: 7. Germline values: CDR1 SGHRS, CDR2 YFSETQ. This CDR3 spans 15 amino acids. The CDR3 protein is CASSLAAGTEYGYTF. As DNA, the CDR3 is TGCGCCAGCAGCTTGGCCGCCGGGACAGAATATGGCTACACCTTC.

The chain combines TRBV7-9 with TRBJ1-1; D not certain. CDR3 length: 14 residues. Trimming cost V 4 bases and J 2 bases, with 11 bases left between them. The germline CDR1 and CDR2 sequences are SEHNR and FQNEAQ (reference sequence). The CDR3 DNA sequence: TGTGCCAGCAGCTCCTCGAGGGAAAACACTGAAGCTTTCTTT. Amino acid sequence: CASSSSRENTEAFF. Together with reference TRBV7-9 and TRBJ1-1, the CDR3 gives the full variable domain: DTGVSQNPRHKITKRGQNVTFRCDPISEHNRLYWYRQTLGQGPEFLTYFQNEAQLEKSRLLSDRFSAERPKGSFSTLEIQRTEQGDSAMYLCASSSSRENTEAFFGQGTRLTVV.

This clone was picked up a small number of times. At the DNA level, this CDR3 is encoded by other sequences in the same sample as well. V is TRBV18 and J is TRBJ1-3, with D hard to call. Per germline, CDR1 KGHSH and CDR2 LQKENI. Trimming took 2 bases from V and 0 from J, leaving 8 bases between them. CDR3 length: 15 residues. Written as DNA, the CDR3 is TGTGCCAGCTCACCAAGAGACACCTCTGGAAACACCATATATTTT. Residues: CASSPRDTSGNTIYF.

The rearrangement links TRBV28 to TRBJ2-1; 7 bases are shared with TRBD1. Looked up from germline, CDR1 is MDHEN and CDR2 is SYDVKM. V lost 8 bases, J lost 2 bases, and 3 bases stayed unmatched. The CDR3 extends over 13 amino acids. CDR3 sequence reads: CASLTGAYNEQFF. The DNA of the CDR3 is TGTGCCAGCCTTACAGGGGCCTACAATGAGCAGTTCTTC.

The V gene is TRBV27, the J gene TRBJ2-7; D gene ambiguous. The ends were cut back, 6 bases at V and 4 bases at J, with 7 bases in the middle. CDR3 length: 11 residues. CDR1 and CDR2 from the germline V gene are MNHEY and SMNVEV (reference sequence). CDR3 amino acids: CASSHLYEQYF. CDR3 in DNA: TGTGCCAGCAGCCACTTGTACGAGCAGTACTTC.

The chain combines TRBV28 with TRBJ2-7; D remains unclear. Germline lookup yields CDR1 MDHEN and CDR2 SYDVKM. CDR3 length: 15 amino acids. V lost 2 bases, J lost 3 bases, and 14 bases lay in between. The CDR3 reads CASSLGGGMNYEQYF. CDR3 nucleotide sequence: TGTGCCAGCAGTTTAGGTGGCGGAATGAACTACGAGCAGTACTTC.

This rearrangement joins TRBV30 to TRBJ2-1; 8 nucleotides align to TRBD2. Germline assignment: CDR1 GTSNPN and CDR2 SVGIG (reference sequence). Losses at the gene ends were 4 bases for V and 3 bases for J; bases not matched to a gene: 2. CDR3 length equals 13 residues. The CDR3 coding sequence is TGTGCCTGGACTAGCGGGTTCTACAATGAGCAGTTCTTC. Its protein is CAWTSGFYNEQFF.

V and J are TRBV6-1 and TRBJ2-5; 7 nucleotides match TRBD1. This CDR3 contains 14 residues. The trim removed 5 bases at V and 2 bases at J, leaving 5 bases unmatched. Germline loops: CDR1 MNHNS, CDR2 SASEGT. The CDR3 nucleotides are TGTGCCAGCAGTAAACAGGGGAATCAAGAGACCCAGTACTTC. Its translation is CASSKQGNQETQYF.